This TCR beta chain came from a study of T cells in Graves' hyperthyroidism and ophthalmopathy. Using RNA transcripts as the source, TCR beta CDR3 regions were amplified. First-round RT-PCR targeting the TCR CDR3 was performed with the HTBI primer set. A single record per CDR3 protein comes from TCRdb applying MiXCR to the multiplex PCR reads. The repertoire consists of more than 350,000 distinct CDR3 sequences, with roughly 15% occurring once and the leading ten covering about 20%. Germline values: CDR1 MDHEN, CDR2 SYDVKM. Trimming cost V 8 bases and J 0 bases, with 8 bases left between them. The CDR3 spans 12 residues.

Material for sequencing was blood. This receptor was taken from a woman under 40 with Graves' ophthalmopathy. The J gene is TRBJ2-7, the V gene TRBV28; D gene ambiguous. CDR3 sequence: CASLSSSYEQYF. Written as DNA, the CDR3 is TGTGCCAGCCTGTCCTCCTCCTACGAGCAGTACTTC.